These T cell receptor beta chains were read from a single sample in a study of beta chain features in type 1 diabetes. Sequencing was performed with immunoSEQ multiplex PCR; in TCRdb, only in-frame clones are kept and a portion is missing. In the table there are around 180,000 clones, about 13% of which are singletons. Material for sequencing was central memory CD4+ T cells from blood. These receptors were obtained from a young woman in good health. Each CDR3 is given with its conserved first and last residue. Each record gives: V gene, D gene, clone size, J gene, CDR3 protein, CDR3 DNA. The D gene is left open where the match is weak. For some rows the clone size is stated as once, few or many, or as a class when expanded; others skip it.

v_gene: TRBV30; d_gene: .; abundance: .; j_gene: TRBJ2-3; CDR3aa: CAWSVPGYSGRTDTQYF; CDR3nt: TGTGCCTGGAGTGTCCCCGGCTATAGCGGAAGGACAGATACGCAGTATTTT
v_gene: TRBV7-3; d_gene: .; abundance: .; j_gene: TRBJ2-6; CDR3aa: CASTLQSSGANVLTF; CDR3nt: TGTGCCAGCACCCTACAGAGCTCTGGGGCCAACGTCCTGACTTTC
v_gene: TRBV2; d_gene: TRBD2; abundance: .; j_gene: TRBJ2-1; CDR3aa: CASQRLAGEHEQFF; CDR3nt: TGTGCCAGCCAACGACTAGCGGGAGAACATGAGCAGTTCTTC
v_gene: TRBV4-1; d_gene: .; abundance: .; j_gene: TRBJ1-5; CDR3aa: CASSRDPGQPQHF; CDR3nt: TGCGCCAGCAGCCGAGACCCCGGTCAGCCCCAGCATTTT
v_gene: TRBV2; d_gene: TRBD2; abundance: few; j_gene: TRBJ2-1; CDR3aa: CASSELAGANEQFF; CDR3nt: TGTGCCAGCAGTGAGTTAGCGGGAGCCAATGAGCAGTTCTTC
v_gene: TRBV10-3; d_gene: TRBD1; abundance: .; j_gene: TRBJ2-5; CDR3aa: CAISVGQGRETQYF; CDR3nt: TGTGCCATCAGTGTAGGACAGGGTCGGGAGACCCAGTACTTC
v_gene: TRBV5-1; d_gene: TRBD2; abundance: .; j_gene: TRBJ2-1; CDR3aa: CASSLAGGQNNEQFF; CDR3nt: TGCGCCAGCAGTTTAGCGGGAGGGCAAAACAATGAGCAGTTCTTC
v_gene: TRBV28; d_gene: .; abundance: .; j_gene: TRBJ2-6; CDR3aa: CASSLYGGMGANVLTF; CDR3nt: TGTGCCAGCAGTTTATACGGGGGAATGGGGGCCAACGTCCTGACTTTC
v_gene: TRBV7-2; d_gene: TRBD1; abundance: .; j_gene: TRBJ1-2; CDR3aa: CASSFKQGGRGYTF; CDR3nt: TGTGCCAGCAGCTTCAAACAGGGGGGTCGGGGCTACACCTTC
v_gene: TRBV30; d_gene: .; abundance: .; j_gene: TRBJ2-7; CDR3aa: CAWSPSEKQYF; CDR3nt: TGTGCCTGGAGTCCTTCGGAGAAGCAGTACTTC
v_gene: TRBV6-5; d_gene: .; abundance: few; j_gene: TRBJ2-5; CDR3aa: CASAVSGGETQYF; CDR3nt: TGTGCCAGCGCGGTTAGCGGAGGCGAGACCCAGTACTTC
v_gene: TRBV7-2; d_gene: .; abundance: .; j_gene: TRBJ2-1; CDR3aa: CASSGVLLSYNEQFF; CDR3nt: TGTGCCAGCAGCGGAGTTCTACTCTCCTACAATGAGCAGTTCTTC
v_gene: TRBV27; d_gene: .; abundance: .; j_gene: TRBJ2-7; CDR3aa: CASSLSPRGGEQYF; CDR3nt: TGTGCCAGCAGTTTATCCCCTAGGGGGGGCGAGCAGTACTTC
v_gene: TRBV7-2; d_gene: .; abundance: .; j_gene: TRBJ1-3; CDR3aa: CASSLLPSGNTIYF; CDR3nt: TGTGCCAGCAGCCTACTTCCCTCTGGAAACACCATATATTTT
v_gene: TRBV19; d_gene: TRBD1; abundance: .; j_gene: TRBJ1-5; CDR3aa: CASSPRDRGLSNQPQHF; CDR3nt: TGTGCCAGTAGTCCGCGGGACAGGGGGCTAAGCAATCAGCCCCAGCATTTT
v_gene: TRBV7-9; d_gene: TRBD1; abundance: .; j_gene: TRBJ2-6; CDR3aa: CASSSDRAGANVLTF; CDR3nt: TGTGCCAGCAGCTCCGACAGGGCTGGGGCCAACGTCCTGACTTTC
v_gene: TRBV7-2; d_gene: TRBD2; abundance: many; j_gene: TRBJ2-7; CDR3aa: CASSDFLAGGSYEQYF; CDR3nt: TGTGCCAGCAGCGATTTTCTAGCGGGAGGAAGCTACGAGCAGTACTTC
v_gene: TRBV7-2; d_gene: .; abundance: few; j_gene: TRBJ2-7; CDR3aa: CASSLVSGTYEQYF; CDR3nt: TGTGCCAGCAGCTTAGTATCAGGTACCTACGAGCAGTACTTC
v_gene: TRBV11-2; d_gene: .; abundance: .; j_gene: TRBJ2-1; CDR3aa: CASSLTPLDFFKQFF; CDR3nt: TGTGCCAGCAGCTTAACCCCCCTGGACTTTTTCAAGCAGTTCTTC
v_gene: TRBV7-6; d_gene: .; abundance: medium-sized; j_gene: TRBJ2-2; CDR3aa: CASSSQPTGPAGELFF; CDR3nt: TGTGCCAGCAGCTCTCAACCGACAGGACCTGCGGGGGAGCTGTTTTTT
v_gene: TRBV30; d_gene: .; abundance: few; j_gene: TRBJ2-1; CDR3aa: CAWSVQWEQFF; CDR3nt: TGTGCCTGGAGTGTACAGTGGGAGCAGTTCTTC
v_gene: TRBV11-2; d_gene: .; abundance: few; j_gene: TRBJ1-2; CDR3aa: CASSLSAGDYGYTF; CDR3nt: TGTGCCAGCAGCTTATCGGCGGGAGACTATGGCTACACCTTC
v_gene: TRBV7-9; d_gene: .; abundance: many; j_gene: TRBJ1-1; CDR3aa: CASSSAVGLNTEAFF; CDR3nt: TGTGCCAGCAGCTCCGCGGTCGGATTGAACACTGAAGCTTTCTTT
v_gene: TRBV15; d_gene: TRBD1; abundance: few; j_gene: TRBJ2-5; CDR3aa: CATREQGMETQYF; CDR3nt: TGTGCCACCAGAGAACAGGGGATGGAGACCCAGTACTTC
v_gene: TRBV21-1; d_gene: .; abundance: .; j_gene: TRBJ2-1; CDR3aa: CASSKVRGGGVYKDEQFF; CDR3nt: TGTGCCAGCAGCAAAGTGAGAGGTGGGGGGGTGTACAAGGATGAGCAGTTCTTC
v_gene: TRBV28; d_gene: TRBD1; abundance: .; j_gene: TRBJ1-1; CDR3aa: CASSPPGTGGTEAFF; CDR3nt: TGTGCCAGCAGTCCTCCCGGGACAGGGGGCACTGAAGCTTTCTTT
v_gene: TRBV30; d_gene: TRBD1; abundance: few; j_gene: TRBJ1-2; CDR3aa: CAWIGGRGAYGYTF; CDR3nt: TGTGCCTGGATTGGGGGCAGGGGGGCATATGGCTACACCTTC